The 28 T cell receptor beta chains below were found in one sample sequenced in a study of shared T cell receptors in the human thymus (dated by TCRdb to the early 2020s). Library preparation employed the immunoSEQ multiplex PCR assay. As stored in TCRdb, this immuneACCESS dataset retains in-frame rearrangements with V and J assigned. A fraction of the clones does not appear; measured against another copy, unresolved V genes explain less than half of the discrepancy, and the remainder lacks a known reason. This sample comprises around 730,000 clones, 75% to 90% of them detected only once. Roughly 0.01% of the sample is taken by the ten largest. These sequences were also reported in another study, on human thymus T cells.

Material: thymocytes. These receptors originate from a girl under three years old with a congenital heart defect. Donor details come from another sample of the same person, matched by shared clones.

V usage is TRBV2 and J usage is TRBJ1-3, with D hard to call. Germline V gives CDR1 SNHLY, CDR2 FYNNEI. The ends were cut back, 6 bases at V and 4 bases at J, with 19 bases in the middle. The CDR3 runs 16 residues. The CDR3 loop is CASREIATQAGNTIYF. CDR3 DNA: TGTGCCAGCAGAGAAATCGCAACGCAGGCAGGAAACACCATATATTTT. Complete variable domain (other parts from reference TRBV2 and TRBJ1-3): EPEVTQTPSHQVTQMGQEVILRCVPISNHLYFYWYRQILGQKVEFLVSFYNNEISEKSEIFDDQFSVERPDGSNFTLKIRSTKLEDSAMYFCASREIATQAGNTIYFGEGSWLTVV.

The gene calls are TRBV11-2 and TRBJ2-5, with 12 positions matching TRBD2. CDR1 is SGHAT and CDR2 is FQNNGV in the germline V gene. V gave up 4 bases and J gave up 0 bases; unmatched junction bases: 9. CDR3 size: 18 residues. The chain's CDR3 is CASSSWDLAGGYQETQYF. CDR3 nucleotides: TGTGCCAGCAGCTCATGGGACCTAGCGGGGGGGTACCAAGAGACCCAGTACTTC.

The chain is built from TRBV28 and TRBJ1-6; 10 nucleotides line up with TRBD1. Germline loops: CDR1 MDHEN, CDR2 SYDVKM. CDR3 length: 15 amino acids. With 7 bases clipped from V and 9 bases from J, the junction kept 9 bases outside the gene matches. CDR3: CASIEEGQGVSPLHF. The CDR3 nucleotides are TGTGCCAGCATCGAAGAAGGACAGGGGGTTTCACCCCTCCACTTT.

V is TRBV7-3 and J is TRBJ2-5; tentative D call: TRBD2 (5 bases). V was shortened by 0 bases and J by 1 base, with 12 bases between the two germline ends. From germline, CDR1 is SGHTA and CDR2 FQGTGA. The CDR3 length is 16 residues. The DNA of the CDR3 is TGTGCCAGCAGCTTAACTGGCGGGCGGCTCCAAGAGACCCAGTACTTC. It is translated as CASSLTGGRLQETQYF.

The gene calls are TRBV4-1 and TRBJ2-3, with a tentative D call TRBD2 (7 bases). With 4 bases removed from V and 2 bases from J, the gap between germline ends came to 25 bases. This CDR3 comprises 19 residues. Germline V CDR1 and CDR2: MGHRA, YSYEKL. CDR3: CASSLGGGLRGIFTDTQYF. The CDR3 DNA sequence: TGCGCCAGCAGCCTAGGGGGAGGCCTGCGGGGGATATTCACAGATACGCAGTATTTT.

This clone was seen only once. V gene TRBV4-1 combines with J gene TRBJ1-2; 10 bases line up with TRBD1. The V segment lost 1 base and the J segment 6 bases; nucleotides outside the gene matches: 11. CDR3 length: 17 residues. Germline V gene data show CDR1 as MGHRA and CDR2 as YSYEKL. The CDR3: CASSQGLGTGALDGYTF. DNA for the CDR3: TGCGCCAGCAGCCAAGGACTTGGGACAGGGGCCCTAGATGGCTACACCTTC.

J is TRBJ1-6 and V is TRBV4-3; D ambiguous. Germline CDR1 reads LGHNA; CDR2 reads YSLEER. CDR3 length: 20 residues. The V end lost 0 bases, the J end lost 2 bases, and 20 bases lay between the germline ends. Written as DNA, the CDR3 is TGCGCCAGCAGCCAAGAAGGAGGCAGGTTGGGTTGGGCCTATAATTCACCCCTCCACTTT. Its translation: CASSQEGGRLGWAYNSPLHF.

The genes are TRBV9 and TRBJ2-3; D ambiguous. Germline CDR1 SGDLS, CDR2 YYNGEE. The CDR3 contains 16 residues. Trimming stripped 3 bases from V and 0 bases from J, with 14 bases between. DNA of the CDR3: TGTGCCAGCAGCGCCGCGCCCCAGGTTAGCACAGATACGCAGTATTTT. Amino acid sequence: CASSAAPQVSTDTQYF.

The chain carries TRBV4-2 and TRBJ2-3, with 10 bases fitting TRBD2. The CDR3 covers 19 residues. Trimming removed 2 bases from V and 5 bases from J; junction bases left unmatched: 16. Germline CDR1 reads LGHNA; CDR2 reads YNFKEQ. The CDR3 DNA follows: TGTGCCAGCAGCCAAAGGGGGGTAACGAGCGGGGGGGTTGAAGATACGCAGTATTTT. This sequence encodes CASSQRGVTSGGVEDTQYF.

The CDR3 coding sequence is TGTGCCAGCAGCTTCATATCCCGGTATGAGACCCAGTACTTC. Residues: CASSFISRYETQYF. The rearrangement links TRBV7-9 to TRBJ2-5; D is unclear. There are 14 residues in the CDR3. The V gene's germline CDR1 is SEHNR and CDR2 FQNEAQ (reference sequence). The germline V and J ends were trimmed by 3 bases and 5 bases, with 13 bases remaining between them.

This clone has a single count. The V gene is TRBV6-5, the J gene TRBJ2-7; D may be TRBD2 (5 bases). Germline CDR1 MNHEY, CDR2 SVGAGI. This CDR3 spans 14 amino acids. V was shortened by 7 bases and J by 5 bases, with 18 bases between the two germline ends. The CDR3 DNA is TGTGCCAGCACTCCGGACGGAGGCCAAGACGAGCAGTACTTC. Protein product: CASTPDGGQDEQYF.

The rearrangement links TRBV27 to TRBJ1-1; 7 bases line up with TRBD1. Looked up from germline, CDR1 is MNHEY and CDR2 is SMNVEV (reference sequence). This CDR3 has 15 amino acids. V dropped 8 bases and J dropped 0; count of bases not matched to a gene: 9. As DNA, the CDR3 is TGTGCCAGCGGAGACAGGGTCTCCCTGAACACTGAAGCTTTCTTT. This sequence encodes CASGDRVSLNTEAFF.

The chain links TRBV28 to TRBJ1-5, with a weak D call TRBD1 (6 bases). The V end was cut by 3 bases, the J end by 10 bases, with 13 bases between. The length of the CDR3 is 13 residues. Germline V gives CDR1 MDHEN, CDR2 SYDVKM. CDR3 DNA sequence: TGTGCCAGCAGTTTCCGCGAACAGGGCCCCCAGCATTTT. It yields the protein CASSFREQGPQHF.

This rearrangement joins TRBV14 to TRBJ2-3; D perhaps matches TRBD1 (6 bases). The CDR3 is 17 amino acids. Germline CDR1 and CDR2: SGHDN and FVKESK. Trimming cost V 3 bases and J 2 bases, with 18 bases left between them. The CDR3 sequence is CASSHLRGQSITDTQYF. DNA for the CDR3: TGTGCCAGCAGCCACCTCAGGGGTCAGTCGATCACAGATACGCAGTATTTT.

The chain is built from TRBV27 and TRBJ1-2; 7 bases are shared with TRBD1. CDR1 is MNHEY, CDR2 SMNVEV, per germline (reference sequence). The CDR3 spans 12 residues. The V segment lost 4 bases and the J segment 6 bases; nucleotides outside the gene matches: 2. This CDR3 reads CASSSGQDGYTF. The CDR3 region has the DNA TGTGCCAGCAGTTCCGGACAGGATGGCTACACCTTC.

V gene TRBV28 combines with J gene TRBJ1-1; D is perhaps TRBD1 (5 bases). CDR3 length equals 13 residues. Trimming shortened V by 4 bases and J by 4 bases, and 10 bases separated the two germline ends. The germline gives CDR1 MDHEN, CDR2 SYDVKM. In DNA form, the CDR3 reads TGTGCCAGCAGTTACAGGAGAGGCACTGAAGCTTTCTTT. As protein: CASSYRRGTEAFF.

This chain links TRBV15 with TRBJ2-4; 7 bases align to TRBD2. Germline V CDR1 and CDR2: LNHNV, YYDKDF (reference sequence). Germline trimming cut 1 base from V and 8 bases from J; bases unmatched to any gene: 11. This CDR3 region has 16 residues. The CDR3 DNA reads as TGTGCCACCAGCAGAGTCGGAGCGGGGAGGAGAGACATTCAGTACTTC. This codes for CATSRVGAGRRDIQYF. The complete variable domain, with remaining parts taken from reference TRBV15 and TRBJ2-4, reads DAMVIQNPRYQVTQFGKPVTLSCSQTLNHNVMYWYQQKSSQAPKLLFHYYDKDFNNEADTPDNFQSRRPNTSFCFLDIRSPGLGDTAMYLCATSRVGAGRRDIQYFGAGTRLSVL.

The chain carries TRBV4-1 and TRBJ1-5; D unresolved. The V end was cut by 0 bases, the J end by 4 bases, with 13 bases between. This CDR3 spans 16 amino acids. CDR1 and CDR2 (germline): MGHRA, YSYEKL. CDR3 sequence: CASSQDRPGNNQPQHF. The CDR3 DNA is TGCGCCAGCAGCCAAGATCGCCCGGGAAATAATCAGCCCCAGCATTTT.

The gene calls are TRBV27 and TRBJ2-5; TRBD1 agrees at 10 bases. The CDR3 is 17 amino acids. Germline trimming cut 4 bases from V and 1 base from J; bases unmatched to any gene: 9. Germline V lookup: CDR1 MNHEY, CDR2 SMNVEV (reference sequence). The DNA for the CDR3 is TGTGCCAGCAGTTCCACCCACGGGACAGGGGTCCAAGAGACCCAGTACTTC. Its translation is CASSSTHGTGVQETQYF.

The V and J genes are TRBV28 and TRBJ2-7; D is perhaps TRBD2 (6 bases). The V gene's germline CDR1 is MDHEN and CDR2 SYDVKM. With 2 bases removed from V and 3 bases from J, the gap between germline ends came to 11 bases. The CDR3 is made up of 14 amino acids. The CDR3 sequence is CASSLTGGDYEQYF. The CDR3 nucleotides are TGTGCCAGCAGTTTAACTGGCGGGGACTACGAGCAGTACTTC.

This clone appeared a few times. The CDR3 here is CASTTGELRTAYEQYF. CDR3 DNA sequence: TGTGCCAGCACCACTGGGGAGTTACGGACAGCCTACGAGCAGTACTTC. This chain links TRBV28 with TRBJ2-7; tentative D call: TRBD1 (6 bases). Trimming removed 7 bases at V and 2 bases at J, with 21 bases between. The CDR3 runs to 16 residues. Germline CDR1 MDHEN, CDR2 SYDVKM.

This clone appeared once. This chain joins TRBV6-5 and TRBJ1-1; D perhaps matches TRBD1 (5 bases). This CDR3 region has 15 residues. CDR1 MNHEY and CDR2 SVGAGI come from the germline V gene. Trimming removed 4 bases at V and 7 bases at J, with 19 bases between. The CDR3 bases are TGTGCCAGCAGTTCAGGCGGGGGGATTAAGGATGAAGCTTTCTTT. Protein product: CASSSGGGIKDEAFF.

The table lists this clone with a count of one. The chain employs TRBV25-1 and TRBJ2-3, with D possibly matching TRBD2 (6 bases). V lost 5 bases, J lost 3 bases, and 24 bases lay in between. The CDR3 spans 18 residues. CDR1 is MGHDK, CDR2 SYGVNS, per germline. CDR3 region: CASSCGNRDFIVTDTQYF. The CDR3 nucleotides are TGTGCCAGCAGTTGTGGAAACCGGGACTTCATAGTTACAGATACGCAGTATTTT.

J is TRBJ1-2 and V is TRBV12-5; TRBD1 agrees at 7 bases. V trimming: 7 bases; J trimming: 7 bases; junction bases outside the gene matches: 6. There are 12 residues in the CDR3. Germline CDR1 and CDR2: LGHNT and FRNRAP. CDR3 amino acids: CASAQGGGGYTF. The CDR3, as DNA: TGTGCTAGTGCCCAGGGGGGTGGTGGCTACACCTTC.

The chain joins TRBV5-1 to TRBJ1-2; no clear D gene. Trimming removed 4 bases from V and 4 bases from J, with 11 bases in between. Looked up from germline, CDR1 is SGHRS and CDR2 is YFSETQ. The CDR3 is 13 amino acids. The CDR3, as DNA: TGCGCCAGCAGCCATCAGGTTACCTATGGCTACACCTTC. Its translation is CASSHQVTYGYTF.

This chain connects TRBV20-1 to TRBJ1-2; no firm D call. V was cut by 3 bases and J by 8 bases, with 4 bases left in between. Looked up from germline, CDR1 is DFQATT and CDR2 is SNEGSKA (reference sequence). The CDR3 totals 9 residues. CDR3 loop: CSAREGYTF. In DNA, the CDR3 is TGCAGTGCTAGGGAGGGCTACACCTTC.

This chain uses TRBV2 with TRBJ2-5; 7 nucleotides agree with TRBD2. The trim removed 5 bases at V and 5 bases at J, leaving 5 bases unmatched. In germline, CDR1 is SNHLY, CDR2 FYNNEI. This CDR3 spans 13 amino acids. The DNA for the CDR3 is TGTGCCAGCAGTCCGGGGGGAGGTGAGACCCAGTACTTC. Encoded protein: CASSPGGGETQYF.

The CDR3 protein is CASSLETGDGADTQYF. The CDR3 DNA reads as TGCGCCAGCAGCTTGGAAACAGGGGATGGGGCAGATACGCAGTATTTT. The rearrangement joins TRBV5-1 to TRBJ2-3; 7 bases align to TRBD1. Per germline, CDR1 SGHRS and CDR2 YFSETQ. The J segment lost 4 bases and the V segment lost 0 bases, leaving 8 bases of the junction unmatched. The length of the CDR3 is 16 residues.